Reported below is one T cell receptor (beta chain). Its target antigen remains unknown. Within one base of it there is no much larger clone, and no base qualities were kept. TCRbeta CDR3 regions were amplified from genomic DNA using the immunoSEQ Assay, a bias-controlled multiplex PCR. For the original study's pipeline: Nucleated cell counts per sample were estimated from amplification of reference gene primers within the assay. To quantify the absolute abundance of each unique TCRbeta CDR3 rearrangement, sequence reads were collapsed and filtered. For each sample, productive Simpson clonality was calculated as the square root of Simpson's diversity index over productive rearrangements. TCRdb retrieved this table from immuneACCESS and kept in-frame rearrangements only. Not all clones are present; in checked studies, unresolved V genes account for under half, and no reason is known for the remainder. V and J calls and clone size are those listed in that table; D and trimming were worked out from the DNA. This sample gives some 700,000 clones in total; around 90% of them show up just once. The top ten clonotypes cover roughly 0.26% of the sample.

Collaborating institutions collected whole blood in K2EDTA tubes following their own protocols. Collaborator samples were shipped for TCRbeta analysis as frozen whole blood, isolated PBMCs, or DNA extracted from either sample type. This sample stems from a study of blood T cell repertoires in COVID-19 (dated by TCRdb to 2018 to 2021). Background on the whole study: The collaborator samples originated in the United States, Italy and Spain and spanned the acute and convalescent phases of COVID-19. The material from the prospective study consisted of cDNA or gDNA derived from T cells, B-cell-depleted T cells, or PBMCs. The dataset comprised deeply sampled blood TCRbeta repertoires from subjects exposed to, actively infected with, or recovered from COVID-19. The repertoires were released in a freely available public database intended as a resource for research on the immune response to SARS-CoV-2. The samples were drawn from two sources: the first 160 participants of the ongoing ImmuneRACE study, and over 950 subjects contributed by 6 global collaborators. Nearly every sample came with metadata listing a de-identified subject ID, COVID-19 status, age in years and sex. HLA class I and class II types, where available, came from metadata supplied by the sample provider rather than from assay-based typing. The full study reports these points: The quantity of clinical and demographic metadata differed by source and by participant and was supplied without curation.

Trimming removed 2 bases from V and 6 bases from J; the gene matches leave 6 bases unexplained. In the germline V gene, CDR1 corresponds to SGHTA and CDR2 to FQGNSA. The CDR3 has 16 amino acids, counting the end cysteine and phenylalanine. Only CDR3 DNA remains: 48 bases, in frame from the first base. The sequencing sample was made of peripheral blood. The sequence came from a woman aged 18-29 years with acute or convalescent COVID-19. The sequence links TRBV7-2 to TRBJ2-3; 12 bases in between match TRBD2. The bases read TGTGCCAGCAGCTTAAGTCTAGCGGGGGGGATGGATACGCAGTATTTT. Translation gives CASSLSLAGGMDTQYF. With all but the CDR3 taken from the reference TRBV7-2 and TRBJ2-3 genes, the full variable domain is: GAGVSQSPSNKVTEKGKDVELRCDPISGHTALYWYRQSLGQGLEFLIYFQGNSAPDKSGLPSDRFSAERTGGSVSTLTIQRTQQEDSAVYLCASSLSLAGGMDTQYFGPGTRLTVL.